This TCR beta chain was sequenced during a study of cytomegalovirus exposure and HLA in healthy donors. Concerning this clone itself: Antigen: not known.

The PCR used 60 Vbeta and 13 Jbeta primers. TCRdb's table, derived via immunoSEQ multiplex PCR, lists solely in-frame clones and lacks some. The repertoire includes roughly 140,000 clones, around three fifths of them detected once, and roughly 3.1% sits in the top ten. Study findings and constraints: The number of N-insertions in an Asian-associated ancestry cluster was reportedly below the roughly 700-donor mean in a later analysis. TRBV6-2, TRBV6-3 and other indistinguishable V segments were excluded. Analyzed later, most CMV-associated TCR beta chains appeared HLA-restricted.

This CDR3 spans 16 amino acids. Germline V lookup: CDR1 LGHNA, CDR2 YNFKEQ. Trimming took off 1 base at V and 1 base at J, with 13 bases between the two ends. V usage is TRBV4-2 and J usage is TRBJ1-1, with D perhaps matching TRBD1 (5 bases). The TCR originated in a young woman in good health and CMV-seropositive. Sequencing input: PBMCs. The CDR3 region has the DNA TGTGCCAGCAGCCAAGTGTCCCCGACAGCGAACACTGAAGCTTTCTTT. This gives the protein CASSQVSPTANTEAFF.